The next 5 T cell receptor beta chains were all read from a single sample in a study of OX40 agonist ivuxolimab in advanced cancers. Generated by immunoSEQ multiplex PCR, the TCRdb table keeps only in-frame clones and is missing some. The sample includes around 78,000 clones, 87% of them seen just once. Sequencing was performed on CD4+ or CD8+ T cells sorted from blood, taken in a trial of the OX40 agonist ivuxolimab. The receptors stem from an adult with an advanced solid tumor such as melanoma, head and neck, liver or kidney cancer.

This chain uses TRBV5-1 with TRBJ2-2; D is perhaps TRBD2 (5 bases). In germline, CDR1 is SGHRS, CDR2 YFSETQ. The CDR3 has 15 amino acids. Trimming cost V 1 base and J 4 bases, with 11 bases left between them. The CDR3 nucleotides are TGCGCCAGCAGCTTGTCGGGATTGACCACCGGGGAGCTGTTTTTT. Translation: CASSLSGLTTGELFF.

A few counts support this clone. V usage is TRBV2 and J usage is TRBJ1-5, with 9 bases lining up with TRBD1. V dropped 4 bases and J dropped 4; count of bases not matched to a gene: 5. CDR1 and CDR2 from the germline V gene are SNHLY and FYNNEI. This CDR3 has 15 residues. This CDR3 reads CASSVRGQGNQPQHF. The DNA for the CDR3 is TGTGCCAGCAGTGTAAGGGGACAGGGTAATCAGCCCCAGCATTTT.

In this sample, this clone turned up once. This sequence joins TRBV19 and TRBJ2-6; possibly TRBD1 for D (5 bases). V lost 3 bases to trimming and J lost 4 bases, with 10 bases between them. Germline CDR1 and CDR2: LNHDA and SQIVND (reference sequence). CDR3 length: 15 amino acids. The CDR3 sequence is CASSIVGVGANVLTF. The DNA of the CDR3 is TGTGCCAGTAGTATTGTAGGGGTCGGGGCCAACGTCCTGACTTTC.

The chain couples TRBV7-8 to TRBJ2-3; D unclear. In germline, CDR1 is SGHVS, CDR2 FQNEAQ. The CDR3 covers 15 residues. V dropped 2 bases and J dropped 0 bases, with 9 bases sitting between them. The CDR3 nucleotides read TGTGCCAGCAGCTTAAACAGCGCGAGCACAGATACGCAGTATTTT. It codes for CASSLNSASTDTQYF.

The gene calls are TRBV29-1 and TRBJ1-2, with D uncertain. The CDR3 has 14 residues. With 3 bases removed from V and 4 bases from J, the gap between germline ends came to 15 bases. Looked up from germline, CDR1 is SQVTM and CDR2 is ANQGSEA. CDR3 protein: CSVDGGSTIYGYTF. DNA for the CDR3: TGCAGCGTTGACGGCGGCAGTACCATCTATGGCTACACCTTC. Drawing the rest from reference TRBV29-1 and TRBJ1-2, the complete variable domain is SAVISQKPSRDICQRGTSLTIQCQVDSQVTMMFWYRQQPGQSLTLIATANQGSEATYESGFVIDKFPISRPNLTFSTLTVSNMSPEDSSIYLCSVDGGSTIYGYTFGSGTRLTVV.